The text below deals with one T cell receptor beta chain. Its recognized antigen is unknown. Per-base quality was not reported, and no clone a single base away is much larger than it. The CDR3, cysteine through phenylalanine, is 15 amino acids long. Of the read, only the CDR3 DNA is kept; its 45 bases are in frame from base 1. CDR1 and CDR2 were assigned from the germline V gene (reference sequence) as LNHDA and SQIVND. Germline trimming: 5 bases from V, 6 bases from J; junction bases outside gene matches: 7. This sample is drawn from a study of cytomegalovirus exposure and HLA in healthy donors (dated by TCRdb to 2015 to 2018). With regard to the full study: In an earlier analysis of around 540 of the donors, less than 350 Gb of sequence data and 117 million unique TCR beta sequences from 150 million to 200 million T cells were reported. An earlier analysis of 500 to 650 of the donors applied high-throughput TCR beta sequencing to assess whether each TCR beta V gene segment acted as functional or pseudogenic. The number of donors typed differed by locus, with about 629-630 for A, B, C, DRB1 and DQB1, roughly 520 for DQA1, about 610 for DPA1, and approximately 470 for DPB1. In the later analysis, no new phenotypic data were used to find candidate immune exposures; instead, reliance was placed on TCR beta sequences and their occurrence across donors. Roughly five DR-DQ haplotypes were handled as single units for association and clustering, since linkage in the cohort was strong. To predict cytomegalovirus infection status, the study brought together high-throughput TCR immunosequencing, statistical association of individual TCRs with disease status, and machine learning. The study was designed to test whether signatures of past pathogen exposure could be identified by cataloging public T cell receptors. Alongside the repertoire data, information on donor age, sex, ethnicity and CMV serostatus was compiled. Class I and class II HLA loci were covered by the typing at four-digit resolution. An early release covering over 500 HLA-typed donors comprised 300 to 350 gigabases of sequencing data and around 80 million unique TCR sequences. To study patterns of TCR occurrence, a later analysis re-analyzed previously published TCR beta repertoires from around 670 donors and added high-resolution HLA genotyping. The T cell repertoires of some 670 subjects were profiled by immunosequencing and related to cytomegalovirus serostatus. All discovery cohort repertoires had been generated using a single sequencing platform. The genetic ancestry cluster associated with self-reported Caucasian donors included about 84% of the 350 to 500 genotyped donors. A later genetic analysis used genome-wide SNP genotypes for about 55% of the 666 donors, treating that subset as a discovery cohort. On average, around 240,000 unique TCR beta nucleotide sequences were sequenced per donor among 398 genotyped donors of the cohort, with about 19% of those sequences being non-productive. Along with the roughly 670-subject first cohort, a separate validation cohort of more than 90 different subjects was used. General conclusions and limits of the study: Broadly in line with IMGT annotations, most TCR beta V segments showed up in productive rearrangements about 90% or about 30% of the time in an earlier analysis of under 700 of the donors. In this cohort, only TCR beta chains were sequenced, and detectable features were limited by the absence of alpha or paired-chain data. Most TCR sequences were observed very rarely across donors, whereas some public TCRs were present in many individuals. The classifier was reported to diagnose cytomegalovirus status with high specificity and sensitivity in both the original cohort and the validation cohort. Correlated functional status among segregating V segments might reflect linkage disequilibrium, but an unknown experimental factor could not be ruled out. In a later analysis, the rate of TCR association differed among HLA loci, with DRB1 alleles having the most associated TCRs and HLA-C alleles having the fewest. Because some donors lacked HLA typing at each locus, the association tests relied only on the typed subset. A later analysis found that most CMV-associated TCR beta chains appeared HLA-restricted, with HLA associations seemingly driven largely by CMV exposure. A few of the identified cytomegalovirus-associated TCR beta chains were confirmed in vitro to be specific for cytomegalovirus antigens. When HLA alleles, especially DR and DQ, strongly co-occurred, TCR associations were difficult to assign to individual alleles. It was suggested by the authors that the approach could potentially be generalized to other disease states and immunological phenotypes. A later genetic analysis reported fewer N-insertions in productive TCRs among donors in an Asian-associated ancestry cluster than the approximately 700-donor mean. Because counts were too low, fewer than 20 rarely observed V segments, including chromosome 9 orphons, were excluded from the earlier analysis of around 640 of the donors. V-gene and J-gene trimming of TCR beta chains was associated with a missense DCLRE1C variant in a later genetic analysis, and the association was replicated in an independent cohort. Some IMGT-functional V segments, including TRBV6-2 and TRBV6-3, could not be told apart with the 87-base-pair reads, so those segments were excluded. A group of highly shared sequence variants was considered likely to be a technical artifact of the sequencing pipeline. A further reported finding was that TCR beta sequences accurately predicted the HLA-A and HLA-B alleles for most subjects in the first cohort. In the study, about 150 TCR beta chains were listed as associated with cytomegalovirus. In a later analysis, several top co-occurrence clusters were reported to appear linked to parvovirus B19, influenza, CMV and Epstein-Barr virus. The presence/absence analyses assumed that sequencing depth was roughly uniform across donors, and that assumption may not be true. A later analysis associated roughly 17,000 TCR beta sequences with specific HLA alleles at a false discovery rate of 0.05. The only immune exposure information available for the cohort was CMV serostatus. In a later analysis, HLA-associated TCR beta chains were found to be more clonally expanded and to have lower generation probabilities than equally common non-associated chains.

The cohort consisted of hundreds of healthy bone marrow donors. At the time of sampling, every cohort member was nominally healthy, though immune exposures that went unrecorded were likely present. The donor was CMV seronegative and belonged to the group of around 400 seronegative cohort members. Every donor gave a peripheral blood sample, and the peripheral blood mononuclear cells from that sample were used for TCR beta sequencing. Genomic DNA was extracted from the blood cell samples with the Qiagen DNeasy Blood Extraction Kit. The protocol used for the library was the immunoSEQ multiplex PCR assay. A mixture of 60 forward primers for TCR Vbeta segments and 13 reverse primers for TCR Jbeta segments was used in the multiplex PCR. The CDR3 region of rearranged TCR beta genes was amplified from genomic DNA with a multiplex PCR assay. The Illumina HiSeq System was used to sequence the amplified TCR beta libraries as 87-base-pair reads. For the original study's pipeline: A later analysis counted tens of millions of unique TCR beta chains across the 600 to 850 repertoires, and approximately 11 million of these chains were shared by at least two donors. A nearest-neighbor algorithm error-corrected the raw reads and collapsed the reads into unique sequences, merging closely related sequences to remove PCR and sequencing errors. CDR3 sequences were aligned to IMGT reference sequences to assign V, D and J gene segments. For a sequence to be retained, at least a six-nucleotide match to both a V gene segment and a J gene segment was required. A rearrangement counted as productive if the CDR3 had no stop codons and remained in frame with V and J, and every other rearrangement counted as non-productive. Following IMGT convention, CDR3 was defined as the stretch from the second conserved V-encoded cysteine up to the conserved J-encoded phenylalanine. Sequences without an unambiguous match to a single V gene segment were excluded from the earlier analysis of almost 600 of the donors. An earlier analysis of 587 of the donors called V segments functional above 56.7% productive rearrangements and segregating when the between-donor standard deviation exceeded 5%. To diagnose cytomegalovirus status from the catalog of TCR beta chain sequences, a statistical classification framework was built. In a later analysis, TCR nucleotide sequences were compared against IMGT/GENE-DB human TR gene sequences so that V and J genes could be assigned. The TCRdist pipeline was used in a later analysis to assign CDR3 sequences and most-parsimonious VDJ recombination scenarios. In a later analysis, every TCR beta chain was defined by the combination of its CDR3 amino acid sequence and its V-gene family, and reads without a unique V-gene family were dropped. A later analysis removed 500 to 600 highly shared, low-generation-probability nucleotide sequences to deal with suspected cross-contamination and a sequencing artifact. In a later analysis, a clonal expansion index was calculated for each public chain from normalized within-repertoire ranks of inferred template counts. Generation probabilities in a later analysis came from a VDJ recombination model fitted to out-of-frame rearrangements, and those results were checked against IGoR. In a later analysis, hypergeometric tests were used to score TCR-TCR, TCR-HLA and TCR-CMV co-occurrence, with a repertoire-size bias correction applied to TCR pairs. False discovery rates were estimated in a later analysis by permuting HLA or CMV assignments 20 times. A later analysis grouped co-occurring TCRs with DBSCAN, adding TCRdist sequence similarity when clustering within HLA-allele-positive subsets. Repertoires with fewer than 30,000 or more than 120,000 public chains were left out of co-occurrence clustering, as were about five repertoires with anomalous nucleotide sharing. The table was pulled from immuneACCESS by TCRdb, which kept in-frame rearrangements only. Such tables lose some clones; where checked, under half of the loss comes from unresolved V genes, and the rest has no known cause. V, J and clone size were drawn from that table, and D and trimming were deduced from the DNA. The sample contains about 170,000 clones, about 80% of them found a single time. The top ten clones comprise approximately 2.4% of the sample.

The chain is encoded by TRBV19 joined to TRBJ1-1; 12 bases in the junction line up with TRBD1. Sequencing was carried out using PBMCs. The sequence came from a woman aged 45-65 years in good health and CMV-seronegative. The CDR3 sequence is CASSPPGQGAPEAFF. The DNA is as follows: TGTGCCAGTAGTCCCCCGGGACAGGGGGCTCCTGAAGCTTTCTTT.